These 11 T cell receptor beta chains were sequenced from one sample in a study of blood T cell repertoires in COVID-19. Repertoires were generated with immunoSEQ multiplex PCR, while TCRdb's copy carries only in-frame clones and drops some. The sample carries around 260,000 clones, around 92% recorded once. Sequencing was carried out using peripheral blood. The receptors were gathered from a person aged 18-35 years with COVID-19, enrolled during active disease.

The genes are TRBV15 and TRBJ1-1; D is unresolved. Germline CDR1 reads LNHNV; CDR2 reads YYDKDF (reference sequence). The V end was cut by 8 bases, the J end by 5 bases, with 12 bases between. The CDR3 covers 12 residues. This chain's CDR3 is CATGGRETEAFF. The CDR3 DNA is TGTGCCACCGGAGGAAGGGAGACTGAAGCTTTCTTT.

CDR3 region: CASTDRGTEAFF. CDR3 sequence (DNA): TGTGCCAGCACAGACCGGGGCACTGAAGCTTTCTTT. V usage is TRBV28 and J usage is TRBJ1-1, with D hard to call. The CDR3 extends over 12 amino acids. Trimming took 7 bases from V and 4 from J, leaving 10 bases between them. Looked up from germline, CDR1 is MDHEN and CDR2 is SYDVKM.

The chain is built from TRBV28 and TRBJ2-1; D is possibly TRBD2 (5 bases). CDR3 length: 16 residues. V was trimmed by 5 bases and J by 6 bases, leaving 20 bases between them. Germline values: CDR1 MDHEN, CDR2 SYDVKM. The CDR3 protein is CASSAPAGPLTNEQFF. CDR3 nucleotides: TGTGCCAGCAGTGCACCGGCGGGTCCCCTTACCAATGAGCAGTTCTTC. Using reference TRBV28 and TRBJ2-1 for the parts outside the CDR3, the full variable domain is DVKVTQSSRYLVKRTGEKVFLECVQDMDHENMFWYRQDPGLGLRLIYFSYDVKMKEKGDIPEGYSVSREKKERFSLILESASTNQTSMYLCASSAPAGPLTNEQFFGPGTRLTVL.

This chain connects TRBV7-8 to TRBJ1-3; no reliable D call. V was clipped by 1 base and J by 4 bases, with 5 bases between them. Per the germline V gene, CDR1 is SGHVS and CDR2 is FQNEAQ. The CDR3 length is 13 residues. The DNA for the CDR3 is TGTGCCAGCAGCTTAGTTGAGGGAAACACCATATATTTT. Translated, it gives CASSLVEGNTIYF. Full variable domain (missing parts from reference TRBV7-8 and TRBJ1-3): GAGVSQSPRYKVAKRGQDVALRCDPISGHVSLFWYQQALGQGPEFLTYFQNEAQLDKSGLPSDRFFAERPEGSVSTLKIQRTQQEDSAVYLCASSLVEGNTIYFGEGSWLTVV.

This clone was recorded only once. The V call is TRBV7-2, the J call TRBJ2-1; maybe TRBD2 (5 bases). The CDR3 has 13 amino acids. The germline V gene has CDR1 SGHTA and CDR2 FQGNSA. Trimming took 1 base from V and 7 from J, leaving 8 bases between them. CDR3 protein: CASSLGLANEQFF. The CDR3 DNA follows: TGTGCCAGCAGCTTAGGTTTAGCGAATGAGCAGTTCTTC. Looking up the rest from reference TRBV7-2 and TRBJ2-1 gives the full variable domain: GAGVSQSPSNKVTEKGKDVELRCDPISGHTALYWYRQSLGQGLEFLIYFQGNSAPDKSGLPSDRFSAERTGGSVSTLTIQRTQQEDSAVYLCASSLGLANEQFFGPGTRLTVL.

The chain has TRBV12-3 or TRBV12-4 and TRBJ2-3; D uncertain. This CDR3 contains 11 residues. V was pared by 5 bases and J by 3 bases, with 3 bases between. CDR3 sequence (DNA): TGTGCCAGCAGTCAAACAGATACGCAGTATTTT. Its translation: CASSQTDTQYF.

This clone was detected a few times. The CDR3 spells CASSYLVSGTEAFF. Here the CDR3 DNA reads TGTGCCAGCAGTTACTTAGTGTCAGGAACTGAAGCTTTCTTT. The chain links TRBV6-5 to TRBJ1-1; D gene ambiguous. The CDR3 extends over 14 amino acids. V was cut by 1 base and J by 5 bases, with 11 bases left in between. Germline V gene lookup returns CDR1 MNHEY and CDR2 SVGAGI.

This clone was seen once. The rearrangement joins TRBV9 to TRBJ2-7, with 7 bases aligning to TRBD1. This CDR3 region has 14 residues. In germline, CDR1 is SGDLS, CDR2 YYNGEE. V lost 0 bases to trimming and J lost 12 bases; unmatched junction nucleotides: 12. The CDR3: CASSVGGQRVGRYF. DNA of the CDR3: TGTGCCAGCAGCGTAGGGGGACAGAGAGTCGGTCGGTACTTC.

The V call is TRBV7-9, the J call TRBJ2-2; D possibly corresponds to TRBD1 (5 bases). V was trimmed by 5 bases and J by 0 bases, leaving 16 bases between them. The germline gives CDR1 SEHNR, CDR2 FQNEAQ (reference sequence). There are 17 residues in the CDR3. The CDR3 here is CASSHYPDTSNTGELFF. The CDR3 DNA is TGTGCCAGCAGCCATTACCCGGACACTTCGAACACCGGGGAGCTGTTTTTT.

The CDR3 DNA follows: TGTGCCAGCAGCTCCGGGTCTGACGGCTACACCTTC. Translated, it gives CASSSGSDGYTF. The rearrangement joins TRBV7-9 to TRBJ1-2; D unclear. V dropped 4 bases and J dropped 8 bases, with 11 bases sitting between them. Looked up from germline, CDR1 is SEHNR and CDR2 is FQNEAQ (reference sequence). The CDR3 spans 12 residues.

The V and J genes are TRBV19 and TRBJ2-2, with 15 bases aligning to TRBD2. The CDR3 contains 20 residues. Trimming removed 0 bases from V and 3 bases from J; junction bases left unmatched: 8. Germline V lookup: CDR1 LNHDA, CDR2 SQIVND (reference sequence). CDR3 DNA sequence: TGTGCCAGTAGTATAGAGGGGGGACTAGCGGGAGGACGGTACACCGGGGAGCTGTTTTTT. Translation: CASSIEGGLAGGRYTGELFF. The full variable domain, its missing parts supplied by reference TRBV19 and TRBJ2-2, is DGGITQSPKYLFRKEGQNVTLSCEQNLNHDAMYWYRQDPGQGLRLIYYSQIVNDFQKGDIAEGYSVSREKKESFPLTVTSAQKNPTAFYLCASSIEGGLAGGRYTGELFFGEGSRLTVL.